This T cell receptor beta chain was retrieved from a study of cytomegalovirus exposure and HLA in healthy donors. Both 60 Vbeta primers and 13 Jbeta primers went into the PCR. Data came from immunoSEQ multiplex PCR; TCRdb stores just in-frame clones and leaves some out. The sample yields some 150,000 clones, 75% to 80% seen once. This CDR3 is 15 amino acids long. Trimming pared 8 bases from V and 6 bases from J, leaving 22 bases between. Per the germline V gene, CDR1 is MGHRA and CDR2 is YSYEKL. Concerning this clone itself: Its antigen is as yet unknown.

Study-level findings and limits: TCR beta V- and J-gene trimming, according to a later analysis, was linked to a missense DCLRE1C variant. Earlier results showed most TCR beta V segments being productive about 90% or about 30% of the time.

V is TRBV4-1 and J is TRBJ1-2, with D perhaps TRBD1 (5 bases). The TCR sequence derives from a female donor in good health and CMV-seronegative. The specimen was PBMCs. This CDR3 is CASVNLFRRVDGYTF. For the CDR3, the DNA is TGCGCCAGCGTTAATCTGTTTCGCAGGGTGGATGGCTACACCTTC.